This T cell receptor beta chain was identified during a study of T cells in localized non-small cell lung cancer. Method: immunoSEQ multiplex PCR; TCRdb's copy keeps in-frame clones and lacks some. Among 20,000 to 25,000 clones, 70% to 90% were seen once, and the ten largest hold about 23%. This CDR3 has 15 amino acids. Trimming at V came to 5 bases and at J to 5 bases, leaving 9 bases not matched to a gene. CDR1 is SEHNR, CDR2 FQNEAQ, per germline (reference sequence). This clone was recorded once. The clonotype comes from a man aged 40 to 70 with stage II squamous cell lung carcinoma. The source was PBMCs, collected before any cancer treatment. The V call is TRBV7-9, the J call TRBJ1-2; TRBD1 agrees at 9 bases. The CDR3 sequence: CASSATGTGHYGYTF. The CDR3 coding sequence is TGTGCCAGCAGCGCCACCGGGACAGGGCATTATGGCTACACCTTC.